The clone carrying this T cell receptor beta chain was observed at least ten times. Germline loops: CDR1 SGHRS, CDR2 YFSETQ. The CDR3 has 15 amino acids. Trimming shortened V by 1 base and J by 0 bases, and 7 bases separated the two germline ends. The data are from a study of identical twins. TCRdb re-derived calls from the 5' RACE reads in MiXCR, one entry per CDR3 protein. The data hold about 530,000 distinct CDR3 sequences, with approximately 14% observed a single time. The same specimen was also included in a second study, on yellow fever vaccine responses in identical twins.

This TCR derives from a woman aged 18-35 years in good health. The sequenced sample consisted of CD4+ T cells sorted from blood. This chain links TRBV5-1 with TRBJ2-2; D remains unclear. DNA for the CDR3: TGCGCCAGCAGCTTGCCACCCTCGAACACCGGGGAGCTGTTTTTT. Translating it yields CASSLPPSNTGELFF. Full variable domain (outside the CDR3, taken from reference TRBV5-1 and TRBJ2-2): KAGVTQTPRYLIKTRGQQVTLSCSPISGHRSVSWYQQTPGQGLQFLFEYFSETQRNKGNFPGRFSGRQFSNSRSEMNVSTLELGDSALYLCASSLPPSNTGELFFGEGSRLTVL.